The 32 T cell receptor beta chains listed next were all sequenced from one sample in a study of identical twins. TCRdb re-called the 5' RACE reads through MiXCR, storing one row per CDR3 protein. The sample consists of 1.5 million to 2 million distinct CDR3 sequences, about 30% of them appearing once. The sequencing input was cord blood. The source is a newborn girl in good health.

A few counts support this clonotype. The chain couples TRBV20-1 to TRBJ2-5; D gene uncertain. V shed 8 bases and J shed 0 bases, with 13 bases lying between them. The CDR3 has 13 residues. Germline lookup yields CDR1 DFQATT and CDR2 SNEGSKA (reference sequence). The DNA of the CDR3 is TGCAGTTCCACCGTGAGGAACCAAGAGACCCAGTACTTC. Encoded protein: CSSTVRNQETQYF.

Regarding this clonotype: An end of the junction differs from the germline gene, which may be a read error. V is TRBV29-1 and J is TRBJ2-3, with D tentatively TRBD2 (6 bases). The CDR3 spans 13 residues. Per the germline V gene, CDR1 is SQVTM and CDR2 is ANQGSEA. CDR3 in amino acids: CGVVRRVTDTQYF. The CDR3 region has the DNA TGCGGCGTTGTAAGGAGGGTCACAGATACGCAGTATTTT.

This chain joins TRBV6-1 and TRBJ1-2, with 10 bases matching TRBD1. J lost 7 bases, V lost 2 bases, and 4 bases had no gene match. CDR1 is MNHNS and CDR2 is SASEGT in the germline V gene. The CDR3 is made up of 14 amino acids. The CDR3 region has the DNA TGTGCCAGCAGTGAATCGCGGGACAGGGGTGGCTACACCTTC. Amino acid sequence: CASSESRDRGGYTF.

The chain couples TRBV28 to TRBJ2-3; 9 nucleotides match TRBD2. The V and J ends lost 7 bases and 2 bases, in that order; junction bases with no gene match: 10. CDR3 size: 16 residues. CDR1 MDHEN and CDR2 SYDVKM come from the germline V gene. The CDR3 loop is CASIPGLAGNTDTQYF. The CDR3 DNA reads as TGTGCCAGCATCCCTGGGCTAGCGGGGAACACAGATACGCAGTATTTT.

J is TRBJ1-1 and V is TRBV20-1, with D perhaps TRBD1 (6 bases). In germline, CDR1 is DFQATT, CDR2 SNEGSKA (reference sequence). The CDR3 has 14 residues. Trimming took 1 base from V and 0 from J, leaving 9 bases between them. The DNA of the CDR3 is TGCAGTGCTAGAGGAGGACAGCTGAACACTGAAGCTTTCTTT. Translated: CSARGGQLNTEAFF.

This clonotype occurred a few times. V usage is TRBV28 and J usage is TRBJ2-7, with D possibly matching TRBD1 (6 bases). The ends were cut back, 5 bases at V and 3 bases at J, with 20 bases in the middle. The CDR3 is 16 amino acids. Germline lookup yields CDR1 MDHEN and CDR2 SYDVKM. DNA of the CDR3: TGTGCCAGCAGTCTAATGACCCCGGACAGAAACTACGAGCAGTACTTC. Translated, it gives CASSLMTPDRNYEQYF. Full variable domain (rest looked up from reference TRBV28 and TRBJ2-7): DVKVTQSSRYLVKRTGEKVFLECVQDMDHENMFWYRQDPGLGLRLIYFSYDVKMKEKGDIPEGYSVSREKKERFSLILESASTNQTSMYLCASSLMTPDRNYEQYFGPGTRLTVT.

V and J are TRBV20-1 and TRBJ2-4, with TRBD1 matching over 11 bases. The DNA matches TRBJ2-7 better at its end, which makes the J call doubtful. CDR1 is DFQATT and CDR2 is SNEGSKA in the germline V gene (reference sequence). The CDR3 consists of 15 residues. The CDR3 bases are TGCAGTGCTAGACCAACAGGGACAGGGGGAGTCGAGCAGTACTTC. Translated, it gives CSARPTGTGGVEQYF.

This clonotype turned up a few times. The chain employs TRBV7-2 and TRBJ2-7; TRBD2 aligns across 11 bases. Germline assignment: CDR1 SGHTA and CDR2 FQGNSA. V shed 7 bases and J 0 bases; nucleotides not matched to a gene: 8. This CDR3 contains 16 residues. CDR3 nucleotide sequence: TGTGCCAGCACCCGGACTAGCGGGCGCAGCTCCTACGAGCAGTACTTC. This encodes CASTRTSGRSSYEQYF.

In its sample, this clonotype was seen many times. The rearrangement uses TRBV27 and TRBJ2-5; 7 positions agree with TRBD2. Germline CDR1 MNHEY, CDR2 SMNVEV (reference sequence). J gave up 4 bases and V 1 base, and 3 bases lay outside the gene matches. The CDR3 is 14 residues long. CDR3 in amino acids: CASSLWGRGETQYF. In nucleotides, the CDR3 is TGTGCCAGCAGTTTATGGGGGAGGGGAGAGACCCAGTACTTC.

The CDR3 nucleotides read TGTGCCAGCAGCATGACAGGGACCGGCACTGAAGCTTTCTTT. It specifies CASSMTGTGTEAFF. The genes are TRBV5-5 and TRBJ1-1; the match to TRBD1 covers 7 bases. Germline CDR1 SGHKS, CDR2 YYEKEE (reference sequence). The CDR3 loop spans 14 amino acids. V shed 4 bases and J 4 bases; nucleotides not matched to a gene: 7.

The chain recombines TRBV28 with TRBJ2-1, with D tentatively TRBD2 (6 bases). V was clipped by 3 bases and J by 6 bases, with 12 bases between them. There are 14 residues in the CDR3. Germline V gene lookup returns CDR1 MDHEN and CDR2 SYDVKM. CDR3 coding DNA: TGTGCCAGCAGTTTCTTCGGGGGAGGCAATGAGCAGTTCTTC. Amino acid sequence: CASSFFGGGNEQFF.

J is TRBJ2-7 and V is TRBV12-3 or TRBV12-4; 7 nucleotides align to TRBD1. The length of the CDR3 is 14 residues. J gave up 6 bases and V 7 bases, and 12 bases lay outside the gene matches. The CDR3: CASTLTGTAVEQYF. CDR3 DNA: TGTGCCAGCACTCTAACCGGGACAGCTGTCGAGCAGTACTTC.

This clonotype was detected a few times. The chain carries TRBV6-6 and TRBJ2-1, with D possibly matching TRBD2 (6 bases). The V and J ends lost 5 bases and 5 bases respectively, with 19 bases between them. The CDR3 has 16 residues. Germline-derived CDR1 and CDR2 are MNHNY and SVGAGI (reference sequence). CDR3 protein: CASSNTRLVHNNEQFF. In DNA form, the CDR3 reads TGTGCCAGCAGTAATACCCGACTAGTTCATAACAATGAGCAGTTCTTC.

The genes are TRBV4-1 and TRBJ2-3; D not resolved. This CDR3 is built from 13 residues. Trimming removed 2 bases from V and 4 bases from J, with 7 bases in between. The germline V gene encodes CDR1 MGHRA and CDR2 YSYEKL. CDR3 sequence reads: CASSQNIADTQYF. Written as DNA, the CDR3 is TGCGCCAGCAGCCAAAACATAGCAGATACGCAGTATTTT.

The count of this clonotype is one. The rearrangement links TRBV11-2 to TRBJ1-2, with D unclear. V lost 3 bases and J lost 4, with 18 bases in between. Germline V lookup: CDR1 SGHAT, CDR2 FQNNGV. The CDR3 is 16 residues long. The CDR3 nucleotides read TGTGCCAGCAGCTTTGGTTTTCTGGACTCCCTCTATGGCTACACCTTC. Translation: CASSFGFLDSLYGYTF.

In DNA form, the CDR3 reads TGTGCCAGCAGTCCCCCTGGGGAGCGGGGGATCAATGAGCAGTTCTTC. This codes for CASSPPGERGINEQFF. The chain combines TRBV27 with TRBJ2-1, with 8 positions matching TRBD2. Trimming cost V 5 bases and J 6 bases; bases outside gene matches: 12. The V gene's germline CDR1 is MNHEY and CDR2 SMNVEV (reference sequence). This CDR3 spans 16 amino acids.

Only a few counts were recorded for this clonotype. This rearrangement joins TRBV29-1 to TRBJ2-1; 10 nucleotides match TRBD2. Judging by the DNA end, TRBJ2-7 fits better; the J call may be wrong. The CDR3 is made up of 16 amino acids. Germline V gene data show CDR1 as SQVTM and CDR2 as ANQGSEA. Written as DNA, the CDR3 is TGCAGCGTTGAGGGTCTAGCGGGAGTCTCCTACAATGAGCAGTACTTC. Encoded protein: CSVEGLAGVSYNEQYF.

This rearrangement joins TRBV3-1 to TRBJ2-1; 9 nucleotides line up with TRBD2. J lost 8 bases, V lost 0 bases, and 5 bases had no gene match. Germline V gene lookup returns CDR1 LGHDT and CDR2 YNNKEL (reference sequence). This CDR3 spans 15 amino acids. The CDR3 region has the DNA TGTGCCAGCAGCCAAGAACTTGGCGGGGGGGATGAGCAGTTCTTC. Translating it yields CASSQELGGGDEQFF.

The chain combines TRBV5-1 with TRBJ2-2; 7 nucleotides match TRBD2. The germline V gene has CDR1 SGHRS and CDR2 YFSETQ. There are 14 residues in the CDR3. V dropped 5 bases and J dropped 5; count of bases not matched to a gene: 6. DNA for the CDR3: TGCGCCAGCAGTATCGCGGGGGTTACCGGGGAGCTGTTTTTT. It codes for CASSIAGVTGELFF.

The chain's CDR3 is CASSVGVQGATEAFF. In DNA form, the CDR3 reads TGTGCCAGCAGCGTAGGCGTCCAAGGAGCCACTGAAGCTTTCTTT. The genes are TRBV9 and TRBJ1-1; unclear D gene. Germline V gene data show CDR1 as SGDLS and CDR2 as YYNGEE. Trimming took off 0 bases at V and 4 bases at J, with 13 bases between the two ends. CDR3 size: 15 residues.

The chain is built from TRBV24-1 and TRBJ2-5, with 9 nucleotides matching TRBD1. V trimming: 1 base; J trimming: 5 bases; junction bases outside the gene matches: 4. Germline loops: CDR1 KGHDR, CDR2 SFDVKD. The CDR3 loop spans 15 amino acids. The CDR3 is CATSDFTGGWETQYF. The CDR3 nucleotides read TGTGCCACCAGTGATTTTACAGGGGGCTGGGAGACCCAGTACTTC.

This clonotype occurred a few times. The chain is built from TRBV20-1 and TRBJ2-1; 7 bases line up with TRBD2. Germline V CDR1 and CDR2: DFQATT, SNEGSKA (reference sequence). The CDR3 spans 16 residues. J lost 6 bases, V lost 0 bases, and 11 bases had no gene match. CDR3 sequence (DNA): TGCAGTGCTAGAGATTGGGGCGGGAGAGTCAGCAATGAGCAGTTCTTC. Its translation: CSARDWGGRVSNEQFF.

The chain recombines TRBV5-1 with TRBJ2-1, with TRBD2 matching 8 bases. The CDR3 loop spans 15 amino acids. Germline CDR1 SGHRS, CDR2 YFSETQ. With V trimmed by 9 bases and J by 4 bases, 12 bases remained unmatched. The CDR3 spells CATRRGAQLYNEQFF. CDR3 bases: TGCGCCACCCGGCGGGGGGCCCAACTGTACAATGAGCAGTTCTTC.

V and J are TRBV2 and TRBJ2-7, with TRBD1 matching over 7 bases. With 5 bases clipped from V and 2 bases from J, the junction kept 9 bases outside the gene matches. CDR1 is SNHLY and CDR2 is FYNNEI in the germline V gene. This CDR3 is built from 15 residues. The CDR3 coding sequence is TGTGCCAGCAGTAGACCGGGACAGACAACCTACGAGCAGTACTTC. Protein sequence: CASSRPGQTTYEQYF. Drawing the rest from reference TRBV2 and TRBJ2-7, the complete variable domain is EPEVTQTPSHQVTQMGQEVILRCVPISNHLYFYWYRQILGQKVEFLVSFYNNEISEKSEIFDDQFSVERPDGSNFTLKIRSTKLEDSAMYFCASSRPGQTTYEQYFGPGTRLTVT.

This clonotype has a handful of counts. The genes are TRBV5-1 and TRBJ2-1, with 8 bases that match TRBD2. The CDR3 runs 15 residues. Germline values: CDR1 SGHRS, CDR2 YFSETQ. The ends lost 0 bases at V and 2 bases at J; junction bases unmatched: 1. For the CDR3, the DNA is TGCGCCAGCAGCTTGGATAGCGGGACCTACAATGAGCAGTTCTTC. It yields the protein CASSLDSGTYNEQFF. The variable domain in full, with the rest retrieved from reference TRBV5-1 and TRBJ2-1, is KAGVTQTPRYLIKTRGQQVTLSCSPISGHRSVSWYQQTPGQGLQFLFEYFSETQRNKGNFPGRFSGRQFSNSRSEMNVSTLELGDSALYLCASSLDSGTYNEQFFGPGTRLTVL.

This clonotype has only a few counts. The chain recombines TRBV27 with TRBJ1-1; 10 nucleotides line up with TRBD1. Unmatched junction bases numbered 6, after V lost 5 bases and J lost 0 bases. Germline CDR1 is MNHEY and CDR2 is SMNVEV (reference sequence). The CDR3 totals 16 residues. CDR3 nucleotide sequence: TGTGCCAGCAGTGCGACAGGGGGCTACATGAACACTGAAGCTTTCTTT. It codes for CASSATGGYMNTEAFF.

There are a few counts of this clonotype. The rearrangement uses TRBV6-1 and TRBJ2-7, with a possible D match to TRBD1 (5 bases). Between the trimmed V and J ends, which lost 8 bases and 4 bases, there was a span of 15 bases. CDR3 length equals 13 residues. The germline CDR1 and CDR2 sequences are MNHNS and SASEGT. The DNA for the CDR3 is TGTGCCAGCGGCTTAAACAGGCTTTACGAGCAGTACTTC. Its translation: CASGLNRLYEQYF.

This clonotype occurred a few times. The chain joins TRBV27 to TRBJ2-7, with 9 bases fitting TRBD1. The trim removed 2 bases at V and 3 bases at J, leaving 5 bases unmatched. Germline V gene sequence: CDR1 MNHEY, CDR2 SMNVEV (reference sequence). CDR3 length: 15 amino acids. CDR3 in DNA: TGTGCCAGCAGTTTAAACCCGACAGGGGGCTACGAGCAGTACTTC. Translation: CASSLNPTGGYEQYF.

CDR3 in DNA: TGCAGTGTGCGGGAGGGCCCCTACAATGAGCAGTTCTTC. Protein: CSVREGPYNEQFF. The V and J genes are TRBV20-1 and TRBJ2-1; 9 bases are a match to TRBD2. Germline CDR1 DFQATT, CDR2 SNEGSKA (reference sequence). CDR3 size: 13 residues. Unmatched junction bases numbered 3, after V lost 7 bases and J lost 2 bases.

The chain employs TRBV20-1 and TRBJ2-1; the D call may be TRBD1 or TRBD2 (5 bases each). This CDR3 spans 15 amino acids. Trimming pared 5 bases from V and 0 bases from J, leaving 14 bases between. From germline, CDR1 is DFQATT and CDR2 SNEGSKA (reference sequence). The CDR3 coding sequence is TGCAGTGCTTATTGGGGGTCACGCTCCTACAATGAGCAGTTCTTC. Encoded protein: CSAYWGSRSYNEQFF.

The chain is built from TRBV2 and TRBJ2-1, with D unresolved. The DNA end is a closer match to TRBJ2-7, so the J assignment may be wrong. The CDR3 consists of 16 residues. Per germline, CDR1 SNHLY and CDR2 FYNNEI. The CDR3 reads CASSERPASSYNEQYF. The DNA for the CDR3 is TGTGCCAGCAGTGAACGGCCCGCAAGCTCCTACAATGAGCAGTACTTC.

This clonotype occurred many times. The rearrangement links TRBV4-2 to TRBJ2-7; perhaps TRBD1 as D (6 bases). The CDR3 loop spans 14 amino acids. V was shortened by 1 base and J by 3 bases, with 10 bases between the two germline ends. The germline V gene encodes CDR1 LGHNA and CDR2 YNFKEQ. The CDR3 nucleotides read TGTGCCAGCAGCCAAGGAGAAGGGGGCTACGAGCAGTACTTC. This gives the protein CASSQGEGGYEQYF.